Below, 23 T cell receptor beta chains from the same sample are listed, as sequenced in a study of T cell responses to AZD1222 COVID-19 vaccine. TCRdb's copy holds only in-frame clones and misses some; the assay was immunoSEQ multiplex PCR. Counted here are 150,000 or so clones, approximately 89% occurring once; the ten biggest clones make up about 4.2%. The input for sequencing was peripheral blood, taken on day 0 of AZD1222 vaccination. The source of these receptors is an adult in good health.

The chain uses TRBV25-1 and TRBJ1-1; D is uncertain. Trimming took 4 bases from V and 5 from J, leaving 8 bases between them. Germline CDR1 MGHDK, CDR2 SYGVNS. This CDR3 comprises 12 residues. CDR3 nucleotide sequence: TGTGCCAGCAGTGGATACGGGACTGAAGCTTTCTTT. As protein: CASSGYGTEAFF. Full variable domain (outside the CDR3, taken from reference TRBV25-1 and TRBJ1-1): EADIYQTPRYLVIGTGKKITLECSQTMGHDKMYWYQQDPGMELHLIHYSYGVNSTEKGDLSSESTVSRIRTEHFPLTLESARPSHTSQYLCASSGYGTEAFFGQGTRLTVV.

The V gene is TRBV10-3, the J gene TRBJ2-7; 8 bases agree with TRBD2. The CDR3 contains 11 residues. Germline V CDR1 and CDR2: ENHRY, SYGVKD. The ends lost 4 bases at V and 12 bases at J; junction bases unmatched: 5. The CDR3 sequence is CAISAGGAGYF. CDR3 DNA: TGTGCCATCAGTGCGGGAGGGGCCGGGTACTTC.

The CDR3 protein is CASSEYPAVSSYNSPLHF. DNA for the CDR3: TGTGCCAGCAGTGAATACCCCGCAGTGAGCTCCTATAATTCACCCCTCCACTTT. The gene calls are TRBV6-1 and TRBJ1-6; D gene uncertain. Germline V gene sequence: CDR1 MNHNS, CDR2 SASEGT. Between the trimmed V and J ends, which lost 2 bases and 0 bases, there was a span of 14 bases. The CDR3 is made up of 18 amino acids.

V usage is TRBV28 and J usage is TRBJ1-1; D not certain. The CDR3 has 13 amino acids. In germline, CDR1 is MDHEN, CDR2 SYDVKM. Trimming cost V 2 bases and J 11 bases, with 15 bases left between them. The CDR3, as DNA: TGTGCCAGCAGTTTAGTCAAGTCCGCCAGCGCTTTCTTT. Translating it yields CASSLVKSASAFF.

This clone was counted a single time. The rearrangement joins TRBV6-6 to TRBJ2-3; 8 bases agree with TRBD2. Germline loops: CDR1 MNHNY, CDR2 SVGAGI (reference sequence). The V segment lost 2 bases and the J segment 6 bases; nucleotides outside the gene matches: 10. The CDR3 covers 16 residues. The CDR3 sequence: CASSYVATGGGDTQYF. The DNA for the CDR3 is TGTGCCAGCAGTTACGTGGCGACGGGAGGGGGGGATACGCAGTATTTT.

V usage is TRBV6-1 and J usage is TRBJ2-6; perhaps TRBD2 as D (6 bases). This CDR3 comprises 16 residues. Germline V CDR1 and CDR2: MNHNS, SASEGT. The V gene lost 4 bases and the J gene lost 0 bases, with 10 bases spanning the gap. In DNA form, the CDR3 reads TGTGCCAGCAGTGGCCTCGGGGGCTCTGGGGCCAACGTCCTGACTTTC. Encoded protein: CASSGLGGSGANVLTF.

V is TRBV5-1 and J is TRBJ1-4; D remains ambiguous. V lost 4 bases and J 4 bases, leaving 14 bases between the germline ends. CDR3 length: 15 residues. Germline loops: CDR1 SGHRS, CDR2 YFSETQ. CDR3 nucleotide sequence: TGCGCCAGCAGCGGTGGGAACGGCTTTAATGAAAAACTGTTTTTT. Amino acids: CASSGGNGFNEKLFF.

The chain couples TRBV10-1 to TRBJ1-3; no reliable D call. V was clipped by 4 bases and J by 0 bases, with 10 bases between them. Germline V CDR1 and CDR2: WNHNN, SYGVQD (reference sequence). The length of the CDR3 is 15 residues. The CDR3 coding sequence is TGCGCCAGCAGTGTGGACTTAAACTCTGGAAACACCATATATTTT. As protein: CASSVDLNSGNTIYF.

V gene TRBV19 combines with J gene TRBJ1-6, with 8 bases lining up with TRBD1. Germline loops: CDR1 LNHDA, CDR2 SQIVND (reference sequence). The CDR3 is 17 amino acids. J gave up 1 base and V 9 bases, and 11 bases lay outside the gene matches. DNA for the CDR3: TGTGCCAGCGCTACGACAGGGACAGGATCCTATAATTCACCCCTCCACTTT. This encodes CASATTGTGSYNSPLHF.

This sequence joins TRBV27 and TRBJ2-1; tentative D call: TRBD2 (6 bases). Germline V lookup: CDR1 MNHEY, CDR2 SMNVEV (reference sequence). CDR3 length: 15 residues. V dropped 2 bases and J dropped 7 bases, with 15 bases sitting between them. The DNA of the CDR3 is TGTGCCAGCAGTTTAGGGGGACTTCTTTTAAATGAGCAGTTCTTC. It specifies CASSLGGLLLNEQFF.

V gene TRBV2 combines with J gene TRBJ2-1; the D is unclear. Germline CDR1 is SNHLY and CDR2 is FYNNEI. The V gene lost 4 bases and the J gene lost 10 bases, with 14 bases spanning the gap. The CDR3 spans 13 residues. The CDR3 DNA reads as TGTGCCAGCAGTGCTTCGCCCACTCTGGAGCAGTTCTTC. Translation: CASSASPTLEQFF.

The V gene is TRBV3-1 (or the pseudogene TRBV3-2), the J gene TRBJ2-7; 12 bases align to TRBD2. This CDR3 is 15 amino acids long. The trim removed 3 bases at V and 2 bases at J, leaving 2 bases unmatched. Germline CDR1 reads LGHDT; CDR2 reads YNNKEL (reference sequence). CDR3 in DNA: TGTGCCAGCAGCCATCTAGCGGGAGGGCCCTACGAGCAGTACTTC. Translating gives CASSHLAGGPYEQYF.

The chain's CDR3 is CASSLERPDTQYF. In DNA form, the CDR3 reads TGTGCCAGCAGTTTAGAGCGTCCAGATACGCAGTATTTT. The rearrangement joins TRBV28 to TRBJ2-3; D unclear. Germline CDR1 and CDR2: MDHEN and SYDVKM. This CDR3 has 13 residues. V was clipped by 2 bases and J by 4 bases, with 7 bases between them.

The chain recombines TRBV25-1 with TRBJ2-7; the match to TRBD2 covers 10 bases. CDR1 MGHDK and CDR2 SYGVNS come from the germline V gene. Trimming cost V 5 bases and J 3 bases; bases outside gene matches: 4. CDR3 length: 14 residues. The chain's CDR3 is CASSRAGGHYEQYF. The CDR3 nucleotides are TGTGCCAGCAGTAGAGCGGGAGGGCACTACGAGCAGTACTTC.

The chain carries TRBV9 and TRBJ1-2; D is possibly TRBD1 (6 bases). With 6 bases removed from V and 8 bases from J, the gap between germline ends came to 11 bases. CDR1 is SGDLS and CDR2 is YYNGEE in the germline V gene. CDR3 length: 11 residues. Written as DNA, the CDR3 is TGTGCCAGCAAGGGGGAGGTCGGCTACACCTTC. Translation: CASKGEVGYTF.

This chain joins TRBV10-3 and TRBJ2-3, with 9 bases matching TRBD2. V shed 8 bases and J 2 bases; nucleotides not matched to a gene: 8. Germline CDR1 reads ENHRY; CDR2 reads SYGVKD. This CDR3 is 15 amino acids long. CDR3 in amino acids: CAIGGSGSTTDTQYF. In DNA form, the CDR3 reads TGTGCCATCGGGGGTAGCGGGAGCACCACAGATACGCAGTATTTT.

The chain has TRBV19 and TRBJ2-1; 13 positions agree with TRBD2. The CDR3 length is 16 residues. The ends lost 8 bases at V and 4 bases at J; junction bases unmatched: 8. In germline, CDR1 is LNHDA, CDR2 SQIVND (reference sequence). CDR3 in DNA: TGTGCCAGTTCACAGGGACTAGCGGGACTATACAATGAGCAGTTCTTC. Its translation: CASSQGLAGLYNEQFF.

The chain links TRBV27 to TRBJ2-7, with TRBD2 as a possible D gene (5 bases). The CDR3 loop spans 16 amino acids. The germline CDR1 and CDR2 sequences are MNHEY and SMNVEV (reference sequence). Trimming left V 4 bases short and J 6 bases short, with 22 bases between. CDR3 residues: CASSWFSGPGHVEQYF. DNA for the CDR3: TGTGCCAGCAGTTGGTTCAGCGGTCCGGGCCACGTCGAGCAGTACTTC.

The rearrangement uses TRBV19 and TRBJ2-1; D perhaps matches TRBD1 (6 bases). V shed 5 bases and J shed 3 bases, with 11 bases lying between them. This CDR3 is built from 14 residues. Per germline, CDR1 LNHDA and CDR2 SQIVND (reference sequence). The CDR3: CASSVPGHYNEQFF. The DNA of the CDR3 is TGTGCCAGTAGTGTGCCGGGACACTACAATGAGCAGTTCTTC.

This chain joins TRBV5-4 and TRBJ1-5; tentative D call: TRBD1 (5 bases). V was clipped by 1 base and J by 6 bases, with 11 bases between them. The germline gives CDR1 SGHNT, CDR2 YYREEE (reference sequence). This CDR3 is built from 14 residues. The CDR3 is CASSLSGPGQPQHF. The DNA for the CDR3 is TGTGCCAGCAGCTTGTCAGGGCCGGGTCAGCCCCAGCATTTT.

In this sample, this clone turned up a few times. The rearrangement uses TRBV7-9 and TRBJ2-1, with D tentatively TRBD1 or TRBD2 (7 bases each). Germline CDR1 and CDR2: SEHNR and FQNEAQ (reference sequence). This CDR3 region has 15 residues. V lost 4 bases to trimming and J lost 7 bases, with 17 bases between them. As DNA, the CDR3 is TGTGCCAGCAGCTCAGGGGGGGAGCTAAGTAATGAGCAGTTCTTC. Translating gives CASSSGGELSNEQFF.

V usage is TRBV18 and J usage is TRBJ1-1, with 9 bases aligning to TRBD1. The CDR3 covers 15 residues. The V segment lost 3 bases and the J segment 3 bases; nucleotides outside the gene matches: 5. Germline V lookup: CDR1 KGHSH, CDR2 LQKENI. The CDR3 nucleotides read TGTGCCAGCTCACCCGAGACAGGGGGGTACACTGAAGCTTTCTTT. Translated: CASSPETGGYTEAFF.

The chain is built from TRBV7-3 and TRBJ1-1; D is unclear. Germline V lookup: CDR1 SGHTA, CDR2 FQGTGA. V dropped 1 base and J dropped 0 bases, with 9 bases sitting between them. This CDR3 is 15 amino acids long. CDR3 in amino acids: CASSLMQVMNTEAFF. In nucleotides, the CDR3 is TGTGCCAGCAGCTTAATGCAGGTTATGAACACTGAAGCTTTCTTT. Drawing the rest from reference TRBV7-3 and TRBJ1-1, the complete variable domain is GAGVSQTPSNKVTEKGKYVELRCDPISGHTALYWYRQSLGQGPEFLIYFQGTGAADDSGLPNDRFFAVRPEGSVSTLKIQRTERGDSAVYLCASSLMQVMNTEAFFGQGTRLTVV.